These 32 T cell receptor beta chains came from one sample sequenced in a study of neurological immune-mediated disorders. Time point reported: longitudinal time-point 3. TCRdb re-analysed the 5' RACE reads in MiXCR, keeping a single row per CDR3 protein. In the table there are approximately 45,000 distinct CDR3 sequences, less than 15% of which are singletons. The sequenced material came from PBMCs. The receptor source for this set is a man aged 25 to 40 in good health.

In its sample, this clonotype was seen many times. The V and J genes are TRBV5-1 and TRBJ2-5; D remains unclear. Trimming removed 0 bases from V and 5 bases from J, with 14 bases in between. This CDR3 contains 15 residues. Germline CDR1 SGHRS, CDR2 YFSETQ. This chain's CDR3 is CASSLGTTTWETQYF. CDR3 DNA: TGCGCCAGCAGCTTGGGTACGACCACGTGGGAGACCCAGTACTTC.

This clonotype was detected many times. The V call is TRBV29-1, the J call TRBJ1-2, with D uncertain. The CDR3 runs 11 residues. The germline V and J ends were trimmed by 5 bases and 2 bases, with 6 bases remaining between them. From germline, CDR1 is SQVTM and CDR2 ANQGSEA. CDR3 in amino acids: CSVQENYGYTF. The CDR3 DNA follows: TGCAGCGTTCAGGAGAACTATGGCTACACCTTC. The full variable domain, with the rest looked up from reference TRBV29-1 and TRBJ1-2, is SAVISQKPSRDICQRGTSLTIQCQVDSQVTMMFWYRQQPGQSLTLIATANQGSEATYESGFVIDKFPISRPNLTFSTLTVSNMSPEDSSIYLCSVQENYGYTFGSGTRLTVV.

This clonotype was detected many times. The chain combines TRBV2 with TRBJ2-1; no clear D gene. The CDR3 is made up of 12 amino acids. Germline CDR1 SNHLY, CDR2 FYNNEI. V lost 5 bases and J lost 6, with 8 bases in between. The CDR3 loop reads CASSSVSNEQFF. CDR3 sequence (DNA): TGTGCCAGCAGTTCGGTGAGCAATGAGCAGTTCTTC.

In its sample, this clonotype was seen many times. The genes are TRBV5-1 and TRBJ2-2; D perhaps matches TRBD1 (6 bases). CDR3 size: 14 residues. CDR1 SGHRS and CDR2 YFSETQ come from the germline V gene. The V and J ends lost 5 bases and 1 base respectively, with 9 bases between them. CDR3 coding DNA: TGCGCCAGCAGTATGACAGGGAACACCGGGGAGCTGTTTTTT. Translated: CASSMTGNTGELFF.

There are many counts of this clonotype. The chain uses TRBV14 and TRBJ2-6, with a possible D match to TRBD1 (6 bases). The V and J ends lost 4 bases and 0 bases respectively, with 19 bases between them. This CDR3 comprises 19 residues. Germline values: CDR1 SGHDN, CDR2 FVKESK. This CDR3 is CASSRLPDRLSSGANVLTF. The CDR3 nucleotides are TGTGCCAGCAGCCGTTTACCCGACAGGCTGAGCTCTGGGGCCAACGTCCTGACTTTC. Full variable domain (outside the CDR3, taken from reference TRBV14 and TRBJ2-6): EAGVTQFPSHSVIEKGQTVTLRCDPISGHDNLYWYRRVMGKEIKFLLHFVKESKQDESGMPNNRFLAERTGGTYSTLKVQPAELEDSGVYFCASSRLPDRLSSGANVLTFGAGSRLTVL.

This clonotype has a single count. V and J are TRBV11-2 and TRBJ2-3, with D unclear. CDR3 length: 17 residues. Looked up from germline, CDR1 is SGHAT and CDR2 is FQNNGV. Trimming removed 3 bases from V and 3 bases from J, with 19 bases in between. CDR3 sequence reads: CASSFSVTQLRTDTQYF. The CDR3 bases are TGTGCCAGCAGCTTCTCCGTGACCCAACTAAGAACAGATACGCAGTATTTT.

The table lists this clonotype with many counts. The chain has TRBV20-1 and TRBJ1-3; D is perhaps TRBD1 (5 bases). The CDR3 length is 14 residues. CDR1 is DFQATT and CDR2 is SNEGSKA in the germline V gene (reference sequence). The V end lost 5 bases, the J end lost 8 bases, and 19 bases lay between the germline ends. CDR3 nucleotide sequence: TGCAGTGCTCTCCCGGGGGGAACCGACGACACCATATATTTT. Translation: CSALPGGTDDTIYF.

This clonotype was detected ten times or more. V is TRBV7-9 and J is TRBJ2-7; D is unresolved. Per germline, CDR1 SEHNR and CDR2 FQNEAQ (reference sequence). Trimming cost V 1 base and J 2 bases, with 9 bases left between them. The CDR3 has 14 amino acids. For the CDR3, the DNA is TGTGCCAGCAGCTTAGAGGCTCCTCCCTACGAGCAGTACTTC. Its protein product is CASSLEAPPYEQYF.

On this clonotype: This may come from a read error, since a much larger clone is one base off. The J gene is TRBJ2-5, the V gene TRBV6-1; the D gene is possibly TRBD2 (7 bases). CDR3 size: 15 residues. V lost 2 bases and J lost 4, with 14 bases in between. The germline V gene encodes CDR1 MNHNS and CDR2 SASEGT. The CDR3 spells CASSETGGLRETQYF. The CDR3 DNA is TGTGCCAGCAGTGAAACGGGGGGCCTCCGAGAGACCCAGTACTTC.

This clonotype was seen repeatedly, ten times or more. The rearrangement uses TRBV29-1 and TRBJ2-3; TRBD1 matches 9 bases. Germline-derived CDR1 and CDR2 are SQVTM and ANQGSEA. Unmatched junction bases numbered 9, after V lost 2 bases and J lost 6 bases. CDR3 length: 15 residues. This CDR3 reads CSVEQTGGGGDTQYF. The CDR3 coding sequence is TGCAGCGTTGAACAGACAGGGGGAGGAGGCGATACGCAGTATTTT.

There are many counts of this clonotype. The J gene is TRBJ2-7, the V gene TRBV20-1, with D perhaps matching TRBD1 (6 bases). The CDR3 contains 17 residues. Trimming removed 2 bases at V and 0 bases at J, with 20 bases between. The germline V gene encodes CDR1 DFQATT and CDR2 SNEGSKA (reference sequence). The CDR3 here is CSARNRALSWSSYEQYF. The CDR3 DNA is TGCAGTGCTAGAAACAGGGCGCTAAGCTGGAGCTCCTACGAGCAGTACTTC.

A single count supports this clonotype. The rearrangement links TRBV11-3 to TRBJ1-1; maybe TRBD1 (6 bases). CDR3 length: 14 amino acids. Germline CDR1 is SGHNT and CDR2 is YENEEA. V was shortened by 1 base and J by 4 bases, with 10 bases between the two germline ends. The chain's CDR3 is CASSLGRGGTEAFF. The DNA for the CDR3 is TGTGCCAGCAGCTTAGGCAGGGGCGGCACTGAAGCTTTCTTT.

This clonotype occurred many times. The chain is built from TRBV11-1 and TRBJ2-7; D remains ambiguous. Looked up from germline, CDR1 is SGHAT and CDR2 is FQDESV (reference sequence). V dropped 2 bases and J dropped 5 bases, with 13 bases sitting between them. This CDR3 comprises 14 residues. The CDR3 DNA sequence: TGTGCCAGCAGCTTACACGCCAGTGAGAACGAGCAGTACTTC. Residues: CASSLHASENEQYF. Full variable domain (rest looked up from reference TRBV11-1 and TRBJ2-7): EAEVAQSPRYKITEKSQAVAFWCDPISGHATLYWYRQILGQGPELLVQFQDESVVDDSQLPKDRFSAERLKGVDSTLKIQPAELGDSAMYLCASSLHASENEQYFGPGTRLTVT.

In this sample, this clonotype turned up many times. V and J are TRBV29-1 and TRBJ2-1, with TRBD1 identical over 9 bases. Germline V gene lookup returns CDR1 SQVTM and CDR2 ANQGSEA. The CDR3 totals 13 residues. V lost 5 bases to trimming and J lost 6 bases; unmatched junction nucleotides: 5. CDR3 DNA sequence: TGCAGCGTTCCGGGACAGGGCAGCAATGAGCAGTTCTTC. Its translation: CSVPGQGSNEQFF.

This clonotype was detected many times. This chain links TRBV7-9 with TRBJ1-1, with D maybe TRBD1 (6 bases). This CDR3 is built from 12 residues. Germline V lookup: CDR1 SEHNR, CDR2 FQNEAQ (reference sequence). The V end was cut by 7 bases, the J end by 7 bases, with 13 bases between. DNA for the CDR3: TGTGCCAGCACCCAAGGGGGGCTTGAAGCTTTCTTT. As protein: CASTQGGLEAFF.

This clonotype was observed many times. The V gene is TRBV5-1, the J gene TRBJ2-4; 8 bases are shared with TRBD2. Trimming took 2 bases from V and 0 from J; bases not matched to a gene: 4. The germline V gene has CDR1 SGHRS and CDR2 YFSETQ. The CDR3 extends over 16 amino acids. The CDR3 is CASSLLAGLAKNIQYF. CDR3 bases: TGCGCCAGCAGCTTATTAGCGGGACTAGCCAAAAACATTCAGTACTTC.

This clonotype has at least ten counts. The CDR3 DNA reads as TGCAGTGCTCCGGGACAGGGACGGACTGAAGCTTTCTTT. It yields the protein CSAPGQGRTEAFF. This rearrangement joins TRBV20-1 to TRBJ1-1, with 9 bases identical to TRBD1. Germline V gene lookup returns CDR1 DFQATT and CDR2 SNEGSKA (reference sequence). The CDR3 sequence is 13 residues long. With V trimmed by 5 bases and J by 5 bases, 6 bases remained unmatched.

This chain joins TRBV5-1 and TRBJ2-3; 8 bases align to TRBD1. The V segment lost 8 bases and the J segment 5 bases; nucleotides outside the gene matches: 13. This CDR3 is 15 amino acids long. Germline V gene sequence: CDR1 SGHRS, CDR2 YFSETQ. In DNA, the CDR3 is TGCGCCAGTTCTTCGACAGGGGACCTTGGAGATACGCAGTATTTT. Translating it yields CASSSTGDLGDTQYF.

This clonotype was detected many times. The chain uses TRBV7-9 and TRBJ1-2; D gene uncertain. The CDR3 totals 16 residues. V was shortened by 5 bases and J by 2 bases, with 18 bases between the two germline ends. Looked up from germline, CDR1 is SEHNR and CDR2 is FQNEAQ (reference sequence). The CDR3 DNA reads as TGTGCCAGCAGCCCCCGGACGGATTCCGCGAACTATGGCTACACCTTC. Encoded protein: CASSPRTDSANYGYTF.

This clonotype was counted many times. The chain recombines TRBV29-1 with TRBJ2-7; TRBD2 matches 10 bases. V dropped 6 bases and J dropped 0; count of bases not matched to a gene: 5. This CDR3 contains 14 residues. The germline CDR1 and CDR2 sequences are SQVTM and ANQGSEA. DNA for the CDR3: TGCAGCGTCAAACTAGCGGGGAGCTCCTACGAGCAGTACTTC. This encodes CSVKLAGSSYEQYF.

There are many counts of this clonotype. This chain joins TRBV27 and TRBJ1-6; no definite D call. Germline lookup yields CDR1 MNHEY and CDR2 SMNVEV (reference sequence). This CDR3 is built from 14 residues. V lost 8 bases and J 8 bases, leaving 16 bases between the germline ends. The chain's CDR3 is CASRENPRDSPLHF. The CDR3, as DNA: TGTGCCAGCCGGGAGAACCCAAGGGATTCACCCCTCCACTTT.

The chain has TRBV10-3 and TRBJ2-5, with D uncertain. The CDR3 length is 14 residues. The V end was cut by 0 bases, the J end by 1 base, with 6 bases between. The germline V gene has CDR1 ENHRY and CDR2 SYGVKD. The CDR3 nucleotides are TGTGCCATCAGTGAGTCAGGCATCCAAGAGACCCAGTACTTC. Its translation: CAISESGIQETQYF.

The rearrangement joins TRBV5-1 to TRBJ2-3; TRBD2 is a possible D gene (6 bases). The CDR3 sequence is 15 residues long. The germline V gene has CDR1 SGHRS and CDR2 YFSETQ. Trimming shortened V by 4 bases and J by 5 bases, and 17 bases separated the two germline ends. The CDR3, as DNA: TGCGCCAGCAGCCCCCGGGAGACTCGGGGAGATACGCAGTATTTT. Its translation: CASSPRETRGDTQYF.

This clonotype was counted many times. V gene TRBV10-3 combines with J gene TRBJ2-7, with D tentatively TRBD2 (5 bases). V shed 4 bases and J shed 4 bases, with 8 bases lying between them. CDR1 is ENHRY and CDR2 is SYGVKD in the germline V gene. This CDR3 is 12 amino acids long. The CDR3 DNA reads TGTGCCATCAGTGTTCGGGGTTACGAGCAGTACTTC. Amino acids: CAISVRGYEQYF.

The genes are TRBV7-8 and TRBJ1-5; D not resolved. CDR3 length equals 15 residues. Trimming took off 5 bases at V and 0 bases at J, with 11 bases between the two ends. CDR1 and CDR2 (germline): SGHVS, FQNEAQ. The CDR3 reads CASSIQQLSNQPQHF. In nucleotides, the CDR3 is TGTGCCAGCAGCATACAACAGCTTAGCAATCAGCCCCAGCATTTT.

This clonotype was seen many times. The chain is built from TRBV20-1 and TRBJ2-6, with D tentatively TRBD1 or TRBD2 (5 bases each). Germline values: CDR1 DFQATT, CDR2 SNEGSKA (reference sequence). The CDR3 sequence is 14 residues long. The CDR3 loop is CGGRTAPGANVLTF. The CDR3 DNA reads TGCGGGGGAAGGACGGCCCCTGGGGCCAACGTCCTGACTTTC.

The table lists this clonotype with many counts. This chain uses TRBV10-2 with TRBJ1-2; a possible D gene is TRBD1 (6 bases). The CDR3 has 13 amino acids. Germline V gene lookup returns CDR1 WSHSY and CDR2 SAAADI. With 10 bases removed from V and 4 bases from J, the gap between germline ends came to 16 bases. CDR3 DNA: TGCGCCACCACCGGGGGCGCCGGCTATGGCTACACCTTC. It codes for CATTGGAGYGYTF.

The table lists this clonotype with many counts. V gene TRBV5-1 combines with J gene TRBJ2-7; TRBD2 aligns across 11 bases. V trimming: 2 bases; J trimming: 3 bases; junction bases outside the gene matches: 4. The V gene's germline CDR1 is SGHRS and CDR2 YFSETQ. The CDR3 runs 15 residues. The CDR3 is CASSLGLAGYYEQYF. The CDR3, as DNA: TGCGCCAGCAGCTTAGGACTAGCGGGCTACTACGAGCAGTACTTC. The variable domain in full, completed from reference TRBV5-1 and TRBJ2-7, reads KAGVTQTPRYLIKTRGQQVTLSCSPISGHRSVSWYQQTPGQGLQFLFEYFSETQRNKGNFPGRFSGRQFSNSRSEMNVSTLELGDSALYLCASSLGLAGYYEQYFGPGTRLTVT.

This clonotype was seen ten or more times. V is TRBV19 and J is TRBJ1-1; no clear D gene. The CDR3 runs 14 residues. Trimming took 3 bases from V and 0 from J, leaving 8 bases between them. Germline CDR1 and CDR2: LNHDA and SQIVND (reference sequence). CDR3 nucleotide sequence: TGTGCCAGTAGTATGGCACCCCTGAACACTGAAGCTTTCTTT. Residues: CASSMAPLNTEAFF.

This clonotype was recorded at least ten times. V is TRBV28 and J is TRBJ2-2, with D unclear. The V gene lost 2 bases and the J gene lost 7 bases, with 5 bases spanning the gap. The germline V gene has CDR1 MDHEN and CDR2 SYDVKM. The CDR3 has 12 residues. DNA of the CDR3: TGTGCCAGCAGTTTAAAGGTCGGGGAGCTGTTTTTT. Translating it yields CASSLKVGELFF.

This clonotype came up many times. The chain employs TRBV6-5 and TRBJ2-5; 7 bases align to TRBD1. Germline CDR1 reads MNHEY; CDR2 reads SVGAGI. V shed 4 bases, J shed 5 bases, and the junction held 7 bases outside the gene matches. The CDR3 is made up of 14 amino acids. In DNA form, the CDR3 reads TGTGCCAGCAGTTTGACAGGGTTTACGGAGACCCAGTACTTC. The encoded protein is CASSLTGFTETQYF.

This clonotype came up many times. This chain links TRBV12-3 or TRBV12-4 with TRBJ2-3; the D is unclear. CDR3 length: 12 residues. Trimming stripped 7 bases from V and 3 bases from J, with 8 bases between. CDR3 amino acids: CASIGLTDTQYF. Here the CDR3 DNA reads TGTGCCAGCATAGGGTTGACAGATACGCAGTATTTT.